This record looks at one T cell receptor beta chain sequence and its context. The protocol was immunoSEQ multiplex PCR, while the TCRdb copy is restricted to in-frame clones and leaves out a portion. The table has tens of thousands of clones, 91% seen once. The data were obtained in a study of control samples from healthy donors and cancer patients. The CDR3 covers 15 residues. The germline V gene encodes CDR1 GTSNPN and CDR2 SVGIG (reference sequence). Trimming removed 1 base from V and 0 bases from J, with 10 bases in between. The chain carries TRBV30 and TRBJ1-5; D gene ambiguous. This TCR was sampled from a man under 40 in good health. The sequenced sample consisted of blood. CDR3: CAWSALDYSNQPQHF. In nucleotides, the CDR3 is TGTGCCTGGAGTGCCCTCGATTATAGCAATCAGCCCCAGCATTTT. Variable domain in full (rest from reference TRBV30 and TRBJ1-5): SQTIHQWPATLVQPVGSPLSLECTVEGTSNPNLYWYRQAAGRGLQLLFYSVGIGQISSEVPQNLSASRPQDRQFILSSKKLLLSDSGFYLCAWSALDYSNQPQHFGDGTRLSIL.